This is a list of T cell receptor beta chains from one sample in a study of shared clonotypes between healthy human individuals. This table comes from immunoSEQ multiplex PCR, and its TCRdb copy is limited to in-frame clones, with some not included. The table lists fewer than 400,000 clones, around 72% of them singletons. The sample taken for sequencing was memory CD4+ T cells sorted from blood. These receptor sequences come from a man younger than 45 in good health. Both conserved end residues are part of each CDR3. D genes are given only for firm matches. Not all rows give a size; the values are once, few, many and, for expanded clones, a class.

clone_size j_call d_call v_call cdr3_nt cdr3_aa
once TRBJ2-3 - TRBV5-4 TGTGCCAGCAGCTTGGAAGTTGGGGGCAGCCTCACAGATACGCAGTATTTT CASSLEVGGSLTDTQYF
- TRBJ1-5 - TRBV19 TGTGCCAGTAGTCCCAAAAGGGCAGGTCAGCCCCAGCATTTT CASSPKRAGQPQHF
few TRBJ1-2 - TRBV18 TGTGCCAGCTCACCAAGGGGGTATGGCTATGGCTACACCTTC CASSPRGYGYGYTF
- TRBJ1-1 TRBD1 TRBV18 TGTGCCAGTTCCGACAGGGCCCAGCCTGAAGCTTTCTTT CASSDRAQPEAFF
- TRBJ2-7 - TRBV2 TGTGCCAGCAGTGAACACCGCTACTACGAGCAGTACTTC CASSEHRYYEQYF
- TRBJ2-3 - TRBV7-9 TGTGCCAGCACGCTCGTCTCGCGAGACACAGATACGCAGTATTTT CASTLVSRDTDTQYF
many TRBJ2-1 - TRBV27 TGTGCCAGCAGCCCTATCGGGCTCGCGGGGTACAATGAGCAGTTCTTC CASSPIGLAGYNEQFF
- TRBJ2-7 - TRBV30 TGTGCCTGGACAGGACAGAGATACGAGCAGTACTTC CAWTGQRYEQYF
- TRBJ2-7 - TRBV28 TGTGCCAGCAGTTCGGAGAACCCCTACGAGCAGTACTTC CASSSENPYEQYF
- TRBJ2-7 - TRBV7-9 TGTGCCAGCAACCCGACAGGCGAAGACTCCTACGAGCAGTACTTC CASNPTGEDSYEQYF
- TRBJ2-3 - TRBV9 TGTGCCAGCAGCGTAGAGCCGGGGGCGTTAAGCACAGATACGCAGTATTTT CASSVEPGALSTDTQYF
- TRBJ1-2 - TRBV6-1 TGTGCCAGCAGAACACATGGGGCAGATGGCTACACCTTC CASRTHGADGYTF
- TRBJ1-4 - TRBV6-5 TGTGCCAGCAGGACGCGGAATGAAAAACTGTTTTTT CASRTRNEKLFF
- TRBJ2-1 TRBD1 TRBV27 TGTGCCAGCAGTCCGCAGGGGGCATCATACAATGAGCAGTTCTTC CASSPQGASYNEQFF
few TRBJ2-4 - TRBV5-1 TGCGCCAGCAGCTTAGAACCTAGTGACATTCAGTACTTC CASSLEPSDIQYF
- TRBJ1-5 TRBD1 TRBV7-9 TGTGCCAGCAGCTGGGACAGCCCCAGTCAGCCCCAGCATTTT CASSWDSPSQPQHF
- TRBJ2-3 - TRBV6-4 TGTGCCAGCAGTGACTCTGAGTTAGATACGCAGTATTTT CASSDSELDTQYF
few TRBJ1-1 TRBD1 TRBV28 TGTGCCAGCAGGACGGACAGGACAAACACTGAAGCTTTCTTT CASRTDRTNTEAFF
once TRBJ2-7 - TRBV6-4 TGTGCCAGCAGTGGGACATCGATAAACGAGCAGTACTTC CASSGTSINEQYF
- TRBJ2-1 TRBD2 TRBV14 TGTGCCAGCAGCCATCTACTAGCGGGAGACTTCAATGAGCAGTTCTTC CASSHLLAGDFNEQFF
- TRBJ1-5 - TRBV5-4 TGTGCCAGCAGCTCCGGGGGGGGACGTAGCAATCAGCCCCAGCATTTT CASSSGGGRSNQPQHF
once TRBJ2-1 - TRBV19 TGTGCCAGTAGTATAAGCGTCCATGAGCAGTTCTTC CASSISVHEQFF
- TRBJ2-2 - TRBV5-1 TGCGCCAGCAGTTTGAACACCGGGGAGCTGTTTTTT CASSLNTGELFF
- TRBJ2-7 - TRBV2 TGTGCCAGCAGGGCCGCGCCTGTACTCCTCTACGAGCAGTACTTC CASRAAPVLLYEQYF
- TRBJ1-2 - TRBV18 TGTGCCAGCTCACCATCGACCTCCTCTAACTATGGCTACACCTTC CASSPSTSSNYGYTF
few TRBJ2-2 - TRBV14 TGTGCCAGCAGCCAATCCTTGGGGCCCACCGGGGAGCTGTTTTTT CASSQSLGPTGELFF
- TRBJ2-5 TRBD2 TRBV28 TGTGCCAGCAGCATAATAGCGGGAGGAGGAGAGACCCAGTACTTC CASSIIAGGGETQYF
- TRBJ2-1 - TRBV29-1 TGCAGCGTAGAATTCTACAATGAGCAGTTCTTC CSVEFYNEQFF
- TRBJ2-5 - TRBV19 TGTGCCAGTAGTATACAGGGTGGGTTTAAGGAGACCCAGTACTTC CASSIQGGFKETQYF
- TRBJ2-2 - TRBV11-3 TGTGCCAGCAGCAGAGACAGGTTCGGGGAGCTGTTTTTT CASSRDRFGELFF
- TRBJ2-5 - TRBV6-5 TGTGCCAGCAGTTACCAGGGACGGATTTTCGGGACCCAGTACTTC CASSYQGRIFGTQYF
- TRBJ1-2 - TRBV6-5 TGTGCCAGCCGGGCCTACTATGGCTACACCTTC CASRAYYGYTF